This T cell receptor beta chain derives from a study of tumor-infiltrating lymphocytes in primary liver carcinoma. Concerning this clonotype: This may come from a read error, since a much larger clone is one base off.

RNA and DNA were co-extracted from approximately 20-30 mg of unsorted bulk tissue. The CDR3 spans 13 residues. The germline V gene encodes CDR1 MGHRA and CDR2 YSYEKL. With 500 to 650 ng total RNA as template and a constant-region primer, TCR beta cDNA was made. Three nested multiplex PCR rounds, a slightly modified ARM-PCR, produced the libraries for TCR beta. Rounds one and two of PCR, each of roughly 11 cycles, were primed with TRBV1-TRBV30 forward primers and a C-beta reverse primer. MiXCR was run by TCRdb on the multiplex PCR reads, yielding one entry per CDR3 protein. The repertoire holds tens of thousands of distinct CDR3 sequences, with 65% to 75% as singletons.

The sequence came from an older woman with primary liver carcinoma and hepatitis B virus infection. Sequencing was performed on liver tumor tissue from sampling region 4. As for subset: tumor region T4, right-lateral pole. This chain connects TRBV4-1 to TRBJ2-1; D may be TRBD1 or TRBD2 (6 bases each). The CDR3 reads CASRQPGANEQLF. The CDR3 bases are TGCGCCAGCAGACAACCGGGGGCTAATGAGCAGCTCTTC.